These T cell receptor beta chains were read from a single sample in a study of T cells in Graves' hyperthyroidism and ophthalmopathy. TCRdb re-called the multiplex PCR reads through MiXCR, storing one row per CDR3 protein. This sample has roughly 570,000 distinct CDR3 sequences, with about 43% found just once. Specimen: peripheral blood or thyroid tissue (not recorded which). The origin of the receptors is an adult woman with Graves' disease, either hyperthyroidism or ophthalmopathy (not recorded which). Each CDR3 is given with its conserved first and last residue. Clone size is shown for a subset of rows, as once, few, many or a class of expanded clone.

j_call | v_call | clone_size | cdr3_aa
TRBJ1-1 | TRBV5-1 | - | CASSKSGAEAFF
TRBJ2-5 | TRBV2 | - | CASSKGQGMGETQYF
TRBJ1-2 | TRBV29-1 | - | CSVQWTDLYGYTF
TRBJ2-1 | TRBV5-1 | few | CASSTGPDQEQFF
TRBJ1-6 | TRBV7-9 | many | CASSYTRVGPPLHF
TRBJ1-1 | TRBV10-3 | - | CASYLPNTEAFF
TRBJ1-6 | TRBV2 | many | CASNIEYNSPLHF
TRBJ1-3 | TRBV6-1 | few | CASSIRQGRNTIYF
TRBJ2-7 | TRBV10-2 | - | CASGGLGADEQYF
TRBJ2-7 | TRBV7-9 | many | CASSLYRGMGEQYF
TRBJ1-6 | TRBV20-1 | - | CSAREPTAPSMNSPLHF
TRBJ2-7 | TRBV10-3 | - | CAAPANYEQYF
TRBJ2-5 | TRBV6-6 | - | CASGRLAGSQETQYF
TRBJ2-5 | TRBV7-2 | many | CASSLAGRPETQYF
TRBJ2-7 | TRBV28 | few | CASSLPLFGSEQYF
TRBJ2-7 | TRBV20-1 | - | CSASLGYGEQYF
TRBJ2-7 | TRBV4-2 | many | CASSQEGGRPSSYEQYF
- | TRBV20-1 | - | CSAQRLAGGYEQYF
TRBJ2-1 | TRBV15 | - | CATSRDRYSRSYNEQFF
TRBJ2-7 | TRBV5-1 | - | CASSSRDRVPDLCF
TRBJ2-2 | TRBV5-8 | many | CASSLHGNTGELFF
TRBJ1-5 | TRBV6-5 | many | CASSRDRAQWPQHF